A selection of T cell receptor beta chains follows, all from one sample in a study of CD8+CD57+ T cells in acquired aplastic anemia. TCRdb fed the reads into MiXCR, producing one record per CDR3 protein. The data contain about 130,000 distinct CDR3 sequences, less than 45% of them seen just once; the ten biggest clones take up almost 8.5%. Sequencing used sorted CD4+, CD8+, or CD8+CD57+ T cells (not recorded which) from PBMCs. These receptors originate from a human donor in good health, serving as a control. CDR3s leave out the opening cysteine and the closing phenylalanine or tryptophan.

ASSYEPGGNSPLH TRBJ1-6 TRBV5-4
SARAQGAGGELF TRBJ2-2 TRBV20-1
SVALEDYGYT TRBJ1-2 TRBV29-1
ASSEEGVGANVLT TRBJ2-6 TRBV2
ATAEDSSPLH TRBJ1-6 TRBV10-3
ASTTGETSTDTQY TRBJ2-3 TRBV5-1
ASSGENYGYT TRBJ1-2 TRBV6-1
ARRASGTANEQF TRBJ2-1 TRBV2
ASSISKRGEKLF TRBJ1-4 TRBV19
ASSPSLDTEAF TRBJ1-1 TRBV18
ASSFRTGGAYNEQF TRBJ2-1 TRBV11-2
ATSDTGLASSTDTQY TRBJ2-3 TRBV24-1
ASSDRKGNTIY TRBJ1-3 TRBV10-2
ASSFRGLGADTQY TRBJ2-3 TRBV5-1
ASSAGQGNTIY TRBJ1-3 TRBV9
ASSEWTGGSTEAF TRBJ1-1 TRBV25-1